This T cell receptor (beta chain) was found in a study of blood T cell repertoires in COVID-19. In the study overall: The study drew acute and convalescent COVID-19 samples from the United States, Italy and Spain. T cells, B-cell-depleted T cells, or PBMCs supplied cDNA or gDNA.

Generated by immunoSEQ multiplex PCR, the TCRdb table keeps only in-frame clones and is missing some. The sample lists 15,000 to 20,000 clones, 82% occurring once. The V and J ends lost 5 bases and 7 bases, in that order; junction bases with no gene match: 7. The CDR3 is made up of 14 amino acids. Germline CDR1 LGHDT, CDR2 YNNKEL (reference sequence). The sequence was collected from a human donor in a cohort sampled during active COVID-19. Input material: peripheral blood. J is TRBJ2-2 and V is TRBV3-1 (or the pseudogene TRBV3-2); the match to TRBD2 covers 7 bases. The CDR3 DNA is TGTGCCAGCAGCATGGCGGGGGTGGACGGGGAGCTGTTTTTT. Translating gives CASSMAGVDGELFF.